This T cell receptor beta chain was found in a study of T cell responses to AZD1222 COVID-19 vaccine. Study-level findings and limits: Repertoires were obtained only post-peak T cell response. Breadth and depth of Spike-specific TCRs rose after two AZD1222 doses. Nearly half of the spike-specific TCRs reportedly recognize variant regions that carry no mutations. Seropositivity was recorded at baseline in only five to seven AZD1222 recipients.

Only one count was recorded for this clone. Its antigen is currently unknown. Using immunoSEQ multiplex PCR, the repertoire was profiled, and TCRdb retains in-frame clones only, with some absent. The sample records approximately 35,000 clones, 86% being singletons. CDR3 length: 14 residues. Per the germline V gene, CDR1 is SGHRS and CDR2 is YFSETQ. Deletions cut 5 bases from V and 4 bases from J, with 13 bases between. The rearrangement uses TRBV5-1 and TRBJ1-3; D may be TRBD1 (5 bases). The sample was peripheral blood, taken on day 0 of AZD1222 vaccination. This clonotype was obtained from an adult in good health. This CDR3 reads CASSGTGSGNTIYF. CDR3 DNA: TGCGCCAGCAGTGGGACGGGCAGCGGAAACACCATATATTTT.